Listed here is a single T cell receptor beta chain. Its target is unknown. The CDR3 end lies 3 residues beyond the end of the read and is filled in from the germline J gene. The entry originates in a study of Tregs in tolerant kidney transplant recipients. The assay was immunoSEQ multiplex PCR, and TCRdb's table has in-frame clones only and misses some. The specimen's table records roughly 34,000 clones. Study-wide results and caveats: The small number of patients limits these findings pending further validation.

Germline V lookup: CDR1 SEHNR, CDR2 FQNEAQ (reference sequence). The V end lost 4 bases, the J end lost 3 bases, and 12 bases lay between the germline ends. CDR3 length equals 14 residues. This TCR derives from a human donor who received a combined kidney and bone marrow transplant. V is TRBV7-9 and J is TRBJ1-1; D is possibly TRBD1 (5 bases). The material was CD8+ T cells from blood, obtained before the transplant. The CDR3 DNA, read in part, is TGTGCCAGCAGCTGGCGGGGCGTGGACACTGAA. Its translation is CASSWRGVDTE. The whole CDR3 is CASSWRGVDTEAFF.